This T cell receptor beta chain was identified during a study of cytomegalovirus exposure and HLA in healthy donors. This clone appeared a few times. What it recognizes is unknown. Whole-study results and caveats: Most likely, a cluster of highly shared sequence variants arose as a sequencing artifact. While the bulk of TCR sequences proved rare, some public TCRs turned up in many donors.

The PCR ran on 60 Vbeta and 13 Jbeta primers. TCRdb keeps only in-frame clones here, not all; method: immunoSEQ multiplex PCR. The sample shows some 110,000 clones, just under 70% of them seen only once. The sequenced sample was PBMCs. This receptor was taken from a man aged 25-45 years in good health and CMV-seropositive.

The chain's CDR3 is CASSGQGSQYF. The CDR3 DNA follows: TGTGCCAGCAGTGGACAGGGCAGTCAGTATTTT. The V call is TRBV2, the J call TRBJ2-3, with TRBD1 matching 7 bases. This CDR3 is built from 11 residues. The ends lost 4 bases at V and 12 bases at J; junction bases unmatched: 4. Germline CDR1 SNHLY, CDR2 FYNNEI.